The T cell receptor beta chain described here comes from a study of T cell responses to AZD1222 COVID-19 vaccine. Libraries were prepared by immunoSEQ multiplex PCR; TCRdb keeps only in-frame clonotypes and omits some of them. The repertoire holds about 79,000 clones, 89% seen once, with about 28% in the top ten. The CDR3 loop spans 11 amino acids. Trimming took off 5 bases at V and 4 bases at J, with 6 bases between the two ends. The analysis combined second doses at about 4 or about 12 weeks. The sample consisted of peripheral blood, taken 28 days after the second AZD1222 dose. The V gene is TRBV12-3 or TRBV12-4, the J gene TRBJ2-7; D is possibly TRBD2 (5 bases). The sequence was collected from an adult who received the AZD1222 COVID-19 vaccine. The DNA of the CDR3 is TGTGCCAGCAGTAGAGGGTACGAGCAGTACTTC. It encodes CASSRGYEQYF.